The T cell receptor beta chain under discussion was sequenced for a study of human T cells and chemical hapten exposure. The wider study: Patients got weekly scalp diphenylcyclopropenone doses over the roughly 24-week study. Chiefly women, the patients showed alopecia areata, totalis or universalis.

This clonotype showed up many times. The time point is: pre-sensitization, week 0. Treatment denoted: therapeutic diphenylcyclopropenone sensitization with weekly scalp DPC. Library construction involved attaching unique molecular identifiers to individual cDNA molecules, which allowed quantitative, reproducible TCR counting. From the RACE reads, TCRdb called clonotypes with MiXCR, one entry per CDR3 protein. The table lists approximately 370,000 distinct CDR3 sequences, 5.5% of them singletons. This CDR3 spans 11 amino acids. V lost 8 bases and J lost 6, with 11 bases in between. The V gene's germline CDR1 is MNHEY and CDR2 SVGAGI.

The source was whole blood, collected in connection with sensitization to the hapten diphenylcyclopropenone (DPC). The TCR sequence derives from a woman between 18 and 29 years old with alopecia areata. Some clones in this sample may be carry-over from other donors' samples. The J gene is TRBJ2-7, the V gene TRBV6-5; D may be TRBD1 or TRBD2 (5 bases each). CDR3 nucleotide sequence: TGTGCCAGCCGGTCTGGGGGCGAGCAGTACTTC. It codes for CASRSGGEQYF.